The 5 T cell receptor beta chains below were found in one sample sequenced in a study of blood T cell repertoires in COVID-19. Sequenced by immunoSEQ multiplex PCR; TCRdb stores in-frame clones only, minus some. In the table there are some 94,000 clones, about 89% of which are singletons. Sequencing was performed on peripheral blood. The receptors originated from a human donor in a cohort sampled during active COVID-19.

CDR3 amino acids: CASFTGVDNQPQHF. The CDR3, as DNA: TGTGCCAGCTTTACCGGGGTCGACAATCAGCCCCAGCATTTT. The chain recombines TRBV28 with TRBJ1-5; D gene uncertain. Trimming stripped 8 bases from V and 3 bases from J, with 14 bases between. The CDR3 totals 14 residues. Germline CDR1 MDHEN, CDR2 SYDVKM.

The chain carries TRBV7-3 and TRBJ2-2; D not certain. Germline CDR1 and CDR2: SGHTA and FQGTGA. The CDR3 length is 13 residues. V was cut by 5 bases and J by 5 bases, with 9 bases left in between. CDR3 in DNA: TGTGCCAGCAGCCATGATCAGACCGGGGAGCTGTTTTTT. Amino acids: CASSHDQTGELFF.

This chain joins TRBV29-1 and TRBJ2-1, with 7 positions matching TRBD2. Germline V gene lookup returns CDR1 SQVTM and CDR2 ANQGSEA. This CDR3 has 15 residues. J was trimmed by 7 bases and V by 2 bases; bases with no gene match: 11. CDR3 coding DNA: TGCAGCGTTGAAATCTTAAGCGGGGACGGGAATGAGCAGTTCTTC. Translated: CSVEILSGDGNEQFF.

J is TRBJ1-2 and V is TRBV5-1; TRBD1 might be the D (6 bases). Germline V lookup: CDR1 SGHRS, CDR2 YFSETQ. The CDR3 extends over 15 amino acids. V lost 5 bases and J lost 6, with 20 bases in between. CDR3 residues: CASSQTAVPGDGYTF. CDR3 sequence (DNA): TGCGCCAGCAGTCAAACGGCGGTCCCAGGGGATGGCTACACCTTC.

The genes are TRBV6-7 and TRBJ2-2; 7 bases agree with TRBD1. TRBV6-7 is an ORF; its function is uncertain. The V gene end was trimmed by 2 bases and the J gene end by 7 bases; junction bases not matched to a gene: 13. CDR3 size: 17 residues. This CDR3 reads CASSYRTLGQDGGELFF. For the CDR3, the DNA is TGTGCCAGCAGTTACCGGACCCTCGGACAGGACGGCGGGGAGCTGTTTTTT.